This record looks at one TCR beta chain sequence and its context. The record originates from a study of blood T cell repertoires in COVID-19. For the study at large: Sites across the United States, Italy and Spain contributed samples from acute and convalescent COVID-19. The cDNA or gDNA used as material had been derived from T cells, B-cell-depleted T cells, or PBMCs.

Original data processing: Estimation of nucleated cell counts was performed using reference gene primer amplification. Clones were read by immunoSEQ multiplex PCR, and TCRdb kept only the in-frame ones, dropping some. From that table come the V and J calls and clone size; the DNA was used to work out D and trimming. The sample has tens of thousands of clones; around 86% are singletons. CDR3 size: 13 residues. V gave up 3 bases and J gave up 3 bases; unmatched junction bases: 0. CDR1 is LNHNV and CDR2 is YYDKDF in the germline V gene (reference sequence). The chain uses TRBV15 and TRBJ2-7; 9 bases agree with TRBD1. Sequenced: peripheral blood. The TCR comes from an elderly woman with acute or convalescent COVID-19. This chain's CDR3 is CATSRDRGYEQYF. In DNA, the CDR3 is TGTGCCACCAGCAGGGACAGGGGCTACGAGCAGTACTTC. The full variable domain, rest sourced from reference TRBV15 and TRBJ2-7, is DAMVIQNPRYQVTQFGKPVTLSCSQTLNHNVMYWYQQKSSQAPKLLFHYYDKDFNNEADTPDNFQSRRPNTSFCFLDIRSPGLGDTAMYLCATSRDRGYEQYFGPGTRLTVT.